A selection of T cell receptor beta chains follows, all from one sample in a study of long-term antiretroviral therapy in people with HIV. Data came from immunoSEQ multiplex PCR; TCRdb stores just in-frame clones and leaves some out. The sample lists 7,200 or so clones; about two thirds were seen once. The sample here was unsorted PBMCs, taken 0.1 years before starting antiretroviral therapy. The source of these receptors is a man aged 18 to 30 with HIV. Each CDR3 is given with its conserved first and last residue.

v_gene: TRBV6-4
j_gene: TRBJ1-2
CDR3aa: CASSVIGTGSYGYTF

v_gene: TRBV5-6
j_gene: TRBJ1-2
CDR3aa: CASSLFRGPTYGYTF

v_gene: TRBV6-1
j_gene: TRBJ2-2
CDR3aa: CASSEGTSTGELFF

v_gene: TRBV11-1
j_gene: TRBJ2-3
CDR3aa: CASSLLGTTSTDTQYF

v_gene: TRBV6-4
j_gene: TRBJ2-3
CDR3aa: CASSDGSTDTQYF

v_gene: TRBV9
j_gene: TRBJ2-1
CDR3aa: CASSGSEQFF

v_gene: TRBV14
j_gene: TRBJ2-7
CDR3aa: CASSQAGGRGTYEQYF

v_gene: TRBV6-5
j_gene: TRBJ2-5
CDR3aa: CASSYERGSGTQYF

v_gene: TRBV7-9
j_gene: TRBJ2-2
CDR3aa: CASSLAFTGNGELFF

v_gene: TRBV28
j_gene: TRBJ1-2
CDR3aa: CASSLDPTEDGYTF